These T cell receptor beta chains were read from a single sample in a study of T cell repertoires in cytomegalovirus infection. From the reads, TCRdb called clonotypes with MiXCR, one entry per CDR3 protein. The table records fewer than 300,000 distinct CDR3 sequences, roughly a quarter of them present only once. Sequencing was carried out using PBMCs. The source of these receptors is a human donor in good health (CMV status not recorded). Some clones in this sample may be carry-over from other donors' samples. The CDR3 runs from the conserved cysteine through the conserved F or W. The D gene is left open where the match is weak. Size tells how often a clone was seen (once, few, many) or the class of an expanded clone, and some rows leave it out.

CASSYQGPSGNTIYF TGTGCCAGCAGTTACCAGGGGCCCTCTGGAAACACCATATATTTT TRBV6-6 15 TRBJ1-3 . few
CAWSPFTGGQETQYF TGTGCCTGGAGTCCATTCACAGGGGGCCAAGAGACCCAGTACTTC TRBV30 15 TRBJ2-5 TRBD1 few
CATSVRQGSVDQPQHF TGTGCCACCAGCGTCAGACAGGGGAGTGTGGATCAGCCCCAGCATTTT TRBV15 16 TRBJ1-5 TRBD1 .
CASSRTNNQPQHF TGTGCCAGCAGCCGGACCAACAATCAGCCCCAGCATTTT TRBV3-1 13 TRBJ1-5 . once
CASSLGLAGGSEQFF TGTGCCAGCAGCTTAGGACTAGCGGGGGGGTCTGAGCAGTTCTTC TRBV7-3 15 TRBJ2-1 TRBD2 many
CASSQFFLGGSTTDTQYF TGTGCCAGCAGCCAATTCTTCCTAGGCGGGAGTACCACAGATACGCAGTATTTT TRBV3-1 18 TRBJ2-3 TRBD2 .
CASSLQGGQSSYNSPLHF TGTGCCAGCAGTTTACAAGGAGGACAGAGCTCCTATAATTCACCCCTCCACTTT TRBV27 18 TRBJ1-6 . many
CASSPRGLDQQETQYF TGTGCCAGCAGCCCCCGGGGACTGGACCAACAAGAGACCCAGTACTTC TRBV7-6 16 TRBJ2-5 . .
CASRTGIQPQHF TGTGCCAGCAGAACAGGGATTCAGCCCCAGCATTTT TRBV6-5 12 TRBJ1-5 . few
CASSSIRAGYEQYF TGTGCCAGCAGCTCCATTAGGGCAGGCTACGAGCAGTACTTC TRBV7-8 14 TRBJ2-7 . many
CASSAGNPYHGTEAFF TGTGCCAGCAGTGCCGGAAACCCTTATCATGGGACTGAAGCTTTCTTT TRBV6-1 16 TRBJ1-1 . .
CASSRGTGRETQYF TGTGCCAGCAGCCGTGGGACAGGGAGAGAGACCCAGTACTTC TRBV7-2 14 TRBJ2-5 TRBD1 .